This TCR beta chain was sequenced for a study of T cell changes during pregnancy in multiple sclerosis. The CDR3 loop spans 19 amino acids. CDR1 GTSNPN and CDR2 SVGIG come from the germline V gene (reference sequence). After removal of 1 base from V and 3 bases from J, the junction contained 13 bases not matched to a gene. Data came from immunoSEQ multiplex PCR; TCRdb stores just in-frame clones and leaves some out. The table includes about 55,000 clones, 90% to 95% detected once. This TCR derives from a female donor with multiple sclerosis, enrolled in a pregnancy study. The specimen comprised CD8+ T cells from peripheral blood mononuclear cells, sampled in the second trimester of pregnancy. This rearrangement joins TRBV30 to TRBJ2-1; 12 bases fit TRBD2. This CDR3 reads CAWSARLAGARAYYNEQFF. CDR3 coding DNA: TGTGCCTGGAGTGCCAGACTAGCGGGGGCTCGGGCTTACTACAATGAGCAGTTCTTC.